These 8 T cell receptor beta chains were sequenced from one sample in a study of low-dose radiotherapy and immunotherapy resistance in tumors. The time point is: after trial treatment. Treatment defined: LDRT plus nivolumab, ipilimumab, low-dose cyclophosphamide and aspirin (RACIN trial). Alpha and beta chains were covered, as first-strand cDNA relied on TRAV- and TRBV-specific primers. TCR amplification used 20 to 25 PCR cycles, a constant-region primer and a V-primer adapter. MiXCR, run by TCRdb on the reads, gives a single entry per CDR3 protein. The sample holds approximately 91,000 distinct CDR3 sequences, approximately 22% seen once. The sample consisted of PBMCs, taken after low-dose radiotherapy plus immunotherapy. These receptors were taken from a female donor with ovarian cancer.

Ten or more counts support this clonotype. The V gene is TRBV5-1, the J gene TRBJ1-2, with unresolved D. Germline loops: CDR1 SGHRS, CDR2 YFSETQ. The CDR3 covers 15 residues. V shed 3 bases and J shed 4 bases, with 16 bases lying between them. This chain's CDR3 is CASSSGSGPVYGYTF. CDR3 nucleotide sequence: TGCGCCAGCAGCTCGGGAAGTGGGCCGGTCTATGGCTACACCTTC.

This clonotype was observed many times. The CDR3 DNA reads TGCGCCAGCAGCTTGGCGGGACTAGCGGCCCAAGAGACCCAGTACTTC. Translated, it gives CASSLAGLAAQETQYF. The chain links TRBV5-1 to TRBJ2-5; 11 bases are a match to TRBD2. The CDR3 spans 16 residues. Germline V lookup: CDR1 SGHRS, CDR2 YFSETQ. The trim removed 0 bases at V and 1 base at J, leaving 2 bases unmatched.

This clonotype occurred a few times. V gene TRBV10-3 combines with J gene TRBJ2-2; D possibly corresponds to TRBD2 (5 bases). The CDR3 is 16 amino acids. Trimming took off 10 bases at V and 7 bases at J, with 25 bases between the two ends. Germline-derived CDR1 and CDR2 are ENHRY and SYGVKD. The CDR3 sequence: CATSEPSWAPSGELFF. The CDR3 DNA reads as TGTGCCACCTCAGAACCTAGCTGGGCACCGAGCGGGGAGCTGTTTTTT.

The chain is built from TRBV20-1 and TRBJ2-7, with D perhaps matching TRBD2 (5 bases). The germline V and J ends were trimmed by 7 bases and 2 bases, with 15 bases remaining between them. The length of the CDR3 is 13 residues. Germline V gene sequence: CDR1 DFQATT, CDR2 SNEGSKA (reference sequence). The CDR3 coding sequence is TGCAGTGTTAAGACCCGGGAAACCTACGAGCAGTACTTC. This translates into CSVKTRETYEQYF.

This clonotype was detected ten times or more. The rearrangement joins TRBV30 to TRBJ1-5; D is unclear. CDR3 length equals 13 residues. Trimming removed 4 bases at V and 6 bases at J, with 13 bases between. CDR1 and CDR2 from the germline V gene are GTSNPN and SVGIG (reference sequence). The CDR3 spells CAWTSILGQPQHF. CDR3 in DNA: TGTGCCTGGACCTCTATATTGGGTCAGCCCCAGCATTTT. Filled out from reference TRBV30 and TRBJ1-5, the complete variable domain reads SQTIHQWPATLVQPVGSPLSLECTVEGTSNPNLYWYRQAAGRGLQLLFYSVGIGQISSEVPQNLSASRPQDRQFILSSKKLLLSDSGFYLCAWTSILGQPQHFGDGTRLSIL.

This clonotype was recorded at least ten times. The chain joins TRBV5-1 to TRBJ2-3; TRBD1 matches 7 bases. This CDR3 is 16 amino acids long. The junction had 10 bases not matched to a gene; V was cut back by 1 base and J by 5 bases. In germline, CDR1 is SGHRS, CDR2 YFSETQ. CDR3 sequence reads: CASSLNPTQGIDTQYF. The CDR3, as DNA: TGCGCCAGCAGCTTGAATCCCACACAGGGGATAGATACGCAGTATTTT. Filled out from reference TRBV5-1 and TRBJ2-3, the complete variable domain reads KAGVTQTPRYLIKTRGQQVTLSCSPISGHRSVSWYQQTPGQGLQFLFEYFSETQRNKGNFPGRFSGRQFSNSRSEMNVSTLELGDSALYLCASSLNPTQGIDTQYFGPGTRLTVL.

A note on this clonotype: A far larger clone differs by one base, so this is likely a read error. This chain joins TRBV27 and TRBJ2-1; D is possibly TRBD1 (6 bases). Per the germline V gene, CDR1 is MNHEY and CDR2 is SMNVEV (reference sequence). The V gene lost 8 bases and the J gene lost 12 bases, with 20 bases spanning the gap. The CDR3 runs 13 residues. The CDR3 protein is CASYNGGLYGQFF. The CDR3 DNA reads TGTGCCAGCTATAATGGGGGCTTGTATGGGCAGTTCTTC.

This clonotype was seen a handful of times. The gene calls are TRBV25-1 and TRBJ2-7; 9 nucleotides match TRBD1. This CDR3 has 14 residues. The trim removed 2 bases at V and 4 bases at J, leaving 3 bases unmatched. Germline V gene sequence: CDR1 MGHDK, CDR2 SYGVNS. CDR3 sequence (DNA): TGTGCCAGCAGTGAACCAGGACAGGGGTACGAGCAGTACTTC. Amino acid sequence: CASSEPGQGYEQYF.